This TCR beta chain was captured by sequencing in a study of T cells in Graves' hyperthyroidism and ophthalmopathy. The study's findings and limits: Most thyroid-expanded clonotypes above 0.001 were also found in blood.

This clonotype occurred once. Its antigen is as yet unknown. The V gene's germline CDR1 is MNHNS and CDR2 SASEGT. With 6 bases clipped from V and 0 bases from J, the junction kept 7 bases outside the gene matches. The CDR3 is 17 amino acids. Using RNA transcripts as the source, TCR beta CDR3 regions were amplified. First-round RT-PCR with HTBI primers amplified the TCR CDR3 region. TCRdb analysed the multiplex PCR reads with MiXCR anew, one entry per CDR3 protein. Of fewer than 850,000 distinct CDR3 sequences listed, roughly 17% are singletons. The authors deemed Graves' hyperthyroidism stable absent ophthalmopathy progression within 18 months. With a duration under 2 months, the hyperthyroidism was newly diagnosed in patients aged 18 to 65.

This receptor was obtained from a man aged 45-65 years with Graves' hyperthyroidism. Source material: blood. The chain couples TRBV6-1 to TRBJ2-6, with TRBD1 matching 8 bases. CDR3: CASSATGTGSGANVLTF. CDR3 DNA sequence: TGTGCCAGCAGCGCAACCGGGACAGGCTCTGGGGCCAACGTCCTGACTTTC.